One and the same sample provided the 31 T cell receptor beta chains below, sequenced in a study of T cell clonotyping in hematopoietic cell transplantation. Repertoires were generated with immunoSEQ multiplex PCR, while TCRdb's copy carries only in-frame clones and drops some. The table shows tens of thousands of clones, with roughly 92% occurring only once. Material for sequencing was peripheral blood mononuclear cells. The receptors derive from a woman aged 50 to 65 in good health. Some clones in this sample may be carry-over from other donors' samples.

V and J are TRBV5-1 and TRBJ2-7; D unresolved. The V end lost 2 bases, the J end lost 3 bases, and 12 bases lay between the germline ends. Germline lookup yields CDR1 SGHRS and CDR2 YFSETQ. The CDR3 is made up of 14 amino acids. CDR3 bases: TGCGCCAGCAGCTTATCAGACCTTAACTACGAGCAGTACTTC. It yields the protein CASSLSDLNYEQYF. Full variable domain (remainder filled in from reference TRBV5-1 and TRBJ2-7): KAGVTQTPRYLIKTRGQQVTLSCSPISGHRSVSWYQQTPGQGLQFLFEYFSETQRNKGNFPGRFSGRQFSNSRSEMNVSTLELGDSALYLCASSLSDLNYEQYFGPGTRLTVT.

This clone appeared a single time. The chain has TRBV13 and TRBJ2-3; 13 bases fit TRBD2. Germline trimming cut 3 bases from V and 5 bases from J; bases unmatched to any gene: 2. This CDR3 has 15 amino acids. The germline V gene encodes CDR1 PRHDT and CDR2 FYEKMQ (reference sequence). CDR3 DNA sequence: TGTGCCAGCAGCTTCACTAGCGGGGGGGGAGATACGCAGTATTTT. This codes for CASSFTSGGGDTQYF.

The chain links TRBV11-2 to TRBJ2-5; D not certain. This CDR3 has 15 amino acids. Germline CDR1 reads SGHAT; CDR2 reads FQNNGV. The ends were cut back, 0 bases at V and 2 bases at J, with 10 bases in the middle. CDR3 DNA: TGTGCCAGCAGCTTAGATCGGGCAGGACAAGAGACCCAGTACTTC. Residues: CASSLDRAGQETQYF.

The rearrangement uses TRBV4-3 and TRBJ1-3, with D perhaps matching TRBD1 (5 bases). There are 16 residues in the CDR3. Germline V gene data show CDR1 as LGHNA and CDR2 as YSLEER. V shed 1 base and J shed 5 bases, with 15 bases lying between them. CDR3 bases: TGCGCCAGCAGCCAAGCCCGGGGGGTCGCGAGAAACACCATATATTTT. Translated, it gives CASSQARGVARNTIYF.

The chain combines TRBV7-9 with TRBJ1-2; tentatively, D is TRBD1 (5 bases). Trimming left V 6 bases short and J 2 bases short, with 10 bases between. Germline V gene lookup returns CDR1 SEHNR and CDR2 FQNEAQ (reference sequence). The CDR3 sequence is 13 residues long. Written as DNA, the CDR3 is TGTGCCAGCAGACAAGACAGCAACTATGGCTACACCTTC. It translates to CASRQDSNYGYTF.

V is TRBV7-2 and J is TRBJ2-4; TRBD2 matches 8 bases. J gave up 1 base and V 2 bases, and 1 base lay outside the gene matches. Looked up from germline, CDR1 is SGHTA and CDR2 is FQGNSA. The CDR3 covers 15 residues. Here the CDR3 DNA reads TGTGCCAGCAGCTTATCGGGGGGGGCCAAAAACATTCAGTACTTC. Translated, it gives CASSLSGGAKNIQYF.

This chain joins TRBV4-2 and TRBJ2-4; D is ambiguous. V gave up 0 bases and J gave up 8 bases, with 11 bases separating them. The CDR3 loop spans 14 amino acids. Germline V gene sequence: CDR1 LGHNA, CDR2 YNFKEQ. The CDR3 DNA sequence: TGTGCCAGCAGCCAAGATATGGTTAGTCACATTCAGTACTTC. This sequence encodes CASSQDMVSHIQYF.

The chain has TRBV6-5 and TRBJ1-5; the D is unclear. The V gene lost 2 bases and the J gene lost 6 bases, with 11 bases spanning the gap. Germline-derived CDR1 and CDR2 are MNHEY and SVGAGI. This CDR3 contains 14 residues. The CDR3 is CASSYVAGSQPQHF. CDR3 sequence (DNA): TGTGCCAGCAGTTACGTAGCAGGATCTCAGCCCCAGCATTTT.

The CDR3 nucleotides are TGTGCCAGCAGCCCCCGGACTAGCGGGGGATGGACAGATACGCAGTATTTT. Protein product: CASSPRTSGGWTDTQYF. The V gene is TRBV9, the J gene TRBJ2-3; 13 bases are a match to TRBD2. V trimming: 4 bases; J trimming: 3 bases; junction bases outside the gene matches: 8. The CDR3 has 17 amino acids. Germline values: CDR1 SGDLS, CDR2 YYNGEE.

The V call is TRBV28, the J call TRBJ2-2, with TRBD1 matching 9 bases. Looked up from germline, CDR1 is MDHEN and CDR2 is SYDVKM. V lost 6 bases to trimming and J lost 3 bases; unmatched junction nucleotides: 8. The CDR3 has 16 residues. CDR3 region: CASSRPWTGDTGELFF. The CDR3 DNA is TGTGCCAGCAGCCGACCTTGGACAGGGGACACCGGGGAGCTGTTTTTT.

The chain joins TRBV7-6 to TRBJ1-2; 8 nucleotides match TRBD1. Germline CDR1 is SGHVS and CDR2 is FNYEAQ. V lost 5 bases to trimming and J lost 5 bases; unmatched junction nucleotides: 4. The length of the CDR3 is 13 residues. The CDR3 DNA reads as TGTGCCAGCAGCACGGGGACAGGTTATGGCTACACCTTC. Protein sequence: CASSTGTGYGYTF.

The V call is TRBV11-3, the J call TRBJ2-7; 9 bases fit TRBD1. This CDR3 region has 14 residues. Germline V lookup: CDR1 SGHNT, CDR2 YENEEA. V shed 3 bases and J 4 bases; nucleotides not matched to a gene: 4. The CDR3 region is CASSLGQGAYEQYF. The CDR3 DNA reads as TGTGCCAGCAGCTTGGGACAGGGTGCGTACGAGCAGTACTTC.

The rearrangement joins TRBV2 to TRBJ2-1; 8 nucleotides match TRBD1. J was trimmed by 6 bases and V by 10 bases; bases with no gene match: 8. CDR3 length equals 13 residues. Germline V gene data show CDR1 as SNHLY and CDR2 as FYNNEI. CDR3 bases: TGTGCCACCCTACGACAGGGGCCCAATGAGCAGTTCTTC. This encodes CATLRQGPNEQFF.

The chain is built from TRBV5-1 and TRBJ1-1, with unresolved D. Germline lookup yields CDR1 SGHRS and CDR2 YFSETQ. The CDR3 has 14 residues. V lost 2 bases and J lost 1, with 9 bases in between. The CDR3 reads CASSFGGGNTEAFF. For the CDR3, the DNA is TGCGCCAGCAGCTTCGGTGGAGGGAACACTGAAGCTTTCTTT.

The V gene is TRBV5-1, the J gene TRBJ2-7, with D tentatively TRBD1 or TRBD2 (5 bases each). Germline CDR1 reads SGHRS; CDR2 reads YFSETQ. Trimming pared 7 bases from V and 5 bases from J, leaving 22 bases between. The CDR3 covers 15 residues. The CDR3, as DNA: TGCGCCAGCGGGCCCGGGACCCACCTTGCGAACGAGCAGTACTTC. This sequence encodes CASGPGTHLANEQYF.

The V gene is TRBV4-1, the J gene TRBJ2-7; D call uncertain. The CDR3 is made up of 13 amino acids. V lost 4 bases and J lost 4, with 11 bases in between. Germline V gene sequence: CDR1 MGHRA, CDR2 YSYEKL. In nucleotides, the CDR3 is TGCGCCAGCAGCCGATCGGTCAATTACGAGCAGTACTTC. This encodes CASSRSVNYEQYF.

The gene calls are TRBV9 and TRBJ1-6; D is unresolved. Germline lookup yields CDR1 SGDLS and CDR2 YYNGEE. Trimming took 5 bases from V and 7 from J, leaving 7 bases between them. This CDR3 is built from 12 residues. The CDR3 protein is CASSGENSPLHF. CDR3 DNA: TGTGCCAGCAGTGGGGAAAATTCACCCCTCCACTTT.

The chain recombines TRBV4-2 with TRBJ2-4, with D uncertain. V was pared by 2 bases and J by 0 bases, with 11 bases between. The CDR3 loop spans 16 amino acids. Germline assignment: CDR1 LGHNA and CDR2 YNFKEQ. The CDR3 reads CASSQQVDLAKNIQYF. The DNA of the CDR3 is TGTGCCAGCAGCCAACAGGTAGACCTAGCCAAAAACATTCAGTACTTC.

The chain recombines TRBV10-3 with TRBJ2-1; 8 bases match TRBD2. This CDR3 has 13 residues. Germline trimming cut 6 bases from V and 2 bases from J; bases unmatched to any gene: 0. The germline V gene encodes CDR1 ENHRY and CDR2 SYGVKD. The CDR3 DNA sequence: TGTGCCATCAGCGGGGGGGCCTACAATGAGCAGTTCTTC. Its protein is CAISGGAYNEQFF.

The sample holds one count of this clone. CDR3 region: CASSLAVSTDTQYF. The CDR3 DNA reads as TGTGCCAGCAGCCTAGCGGTTAGCACAGATACGCAGTATTTT. The V call is TRBV2, the J call TRBJ2-3; 7 bases are shared with TRBD2. The germline V gene encodes CDR1 SNHLY and CDR2 FYNNEI. Losses at the gene ends were 6 bases for V and 0 bases for J; bases not matched to a gene: 3. The CDR3 extends over 14 amino acids.

This clone has a single count. The chain combines TRBV10-1 with TRBJ1-6; D gene unclear. The ends were cut back, 5 bases at V and 5 bases at J, with 16 bases in the middle. Germline V gene data show CDR1 as WNHNN and CDR2 as SYGVQD (reference sequence). CDR3 length equals 16 residues. Here the CDR3 reads CASSSPDWVDNSPLHF. The CDR3 DNA is TGCGCCAGCAGTTCTCCCGACTGGGTAGATAATTCACCCCTCCACTTT.

The CDR3 sequence: CASSVTSGGAYVGTGELFF. In DNA form, the CDR3 reads TGTGCCAGCAGCGTGACTAGCGGGGGGGCCTATGTGGGCACCGGGGAGCTGTTTTTT. The chain couples TRBV9 to TRBJ2-2, with 14 bases that match TRBD2. V lost 2 bases, J lost 4 bases, and 10 bases stayed unmatched. The germline CDR1 and CDR2 sequences are SGDLS and YYNGEE. The CDR3 length is 19 residues.

This clone occurred a few times. This rearrangement joins TRBV6-4 to TRBJ1-2; D is uncertain. CDR1 is MRHNA, CDR2 SNTAGT, per germline. V shed 7 bases and J shed 4 bases, with 13 bases lying between them. The CDR3 is made up of 13 amino acids. The CDR3 DNA reads as TGTGCCAGCATACCGAAGGGCTCCTATGGCTACACCTTC. Protein: CASIPKGSYGYTF.

The chain is built from TRBV4-1 and TRBJ2-7, with D perhaps matching TRBD1 (5 bases). The V end lost 0 bases, the J end lost 0 bases, and 12 bases lay between the germline ends. Looked up from germline, CDR1 is MGHRA and CDR2 is YSYEKL. CDR3 size: 16 residues. DNA of the CDR3: TGCGCCAGCAGCCAAGACCCGAACAGGTTCTCCTACGAGCAGTACTTC. It translates to CASSQDPNRFSYEQYF.

This CDR3 is CASSPGVGEKLFF. The CDR3 DNA is TGTGCCAGCAGCCCCGGAGTTGGGGAAAAACTGTTTTTT. The V and J genes are TRBV11-2 and TRBJ1-4; unclear D gene. Trimming stripped 5 bases from V and 8 bases from J, with 12 bases between. In germline, CDR1 is SGHAT, CDR2 FQNNGV. This CDR3 region has 13 residues.

The chain has TRBV14 and TRBJ2-1; TRBD2 aligns across 9 bases. This CDR3 is 16 amino acids long. The V and J ends lost 2 bases and 7 bases, in that order; junction bases with no gene match: 9. Germline CDR1 and CDR2: SGHDN and FVKESK. The DNA for the CDR3 is TGTGCCAGCAGCCAACCTGTAGCGGGGGCGAGAAATGAGCAGTTCTTC. Translation: CASSQPVAGARNEQFF.

The chain has TRBV2 and TRBJ1-5; D may be TRBD1 (5 bases). Trimming removed 5 bases at V and 7 bases at J, with 12 bases between. The CDR3 extends over 13 amino acids. CDR1 and CDR2 (germline): SNHLY, FYNNEI. The CDR3 is CASSQGNGQPQHF. The CDR3 DNA is TGTGCCAGCAGTCAGGGAAACGGGCAGCCCCAGCATTTT.

J is TRBJ2-3 and V is TRBV7-2, with D uncertain. Germline V gene data show CDR1 as SGHTA and CDR2 as FQGNSA. V lost 4 bases and J lost 0, with 2 bases in between. The CDR3 covers 12 residues. The CDR3 is CASSSSTDTQYF. CDR3 DNA: TGTGCCAGCAGCTCAAGCACAGATACGCAGTATTTT.

The rearrangement uses TRBV19 and TRBJ1-3; no clear D gene. V was clipped by 7 bases and J by 8 bases, with 9 bases between them. Germline CDR1 and CDR2: LNHDA and SQIVND (reference sequence). This CDR3 comprises 11 residues. The CDR3 nucleotides are TGTGCCAGTACCCGAAGGGACACCATATATTTT. Translation: CASTRRDTIYF.

The chain joins TRBV19 to TRBJ2-2; the D is unclear. The CDR3 is made up of 14 amino acids. Germline V CDR1 and CDR2: LNHDA, SQIVND (reference sequence). Trimming pared 10 bases from V and 1 base from J, leaving 13 bases between. In DNA, the CDR3 is TGTGCCACCCTTTCTGTAGGGAACACCGGGGAGCTGTTTTTT. Its translation: CATLSVGNTGELFF.

The chain carries TRBV29-1 and TRBJ2-7; possible D gene TRBD1, 5 bases. Trimming cost V 4 bases and J 4 bases, with 26 bases left between them. The CDR3 length is 17 residues. Germline CDR1 SQVTM, CDR2 ANQGSEA. The CDR3 protein is CSVVGVIGWGRVYEQYF. CDR3 nucleotide sequence: TGCAGCGTTGTAGGGGTCATTGGATGGGGCCGGGTGTACGAGCAGTACTTC.